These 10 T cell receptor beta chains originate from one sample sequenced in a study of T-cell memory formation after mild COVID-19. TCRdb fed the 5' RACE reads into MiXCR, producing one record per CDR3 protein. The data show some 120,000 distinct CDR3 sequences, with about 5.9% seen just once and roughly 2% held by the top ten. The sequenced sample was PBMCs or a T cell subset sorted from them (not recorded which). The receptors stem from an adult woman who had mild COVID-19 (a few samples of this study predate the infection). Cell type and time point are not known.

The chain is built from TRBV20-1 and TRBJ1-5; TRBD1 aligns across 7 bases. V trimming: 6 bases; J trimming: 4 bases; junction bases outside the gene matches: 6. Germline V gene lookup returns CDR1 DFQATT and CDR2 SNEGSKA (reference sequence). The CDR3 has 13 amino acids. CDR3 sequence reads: CSATTGTNQPQHF. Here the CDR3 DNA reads TGCAGTGCAACGACAGGGACGAATCAGCCCCAGCATTTT.

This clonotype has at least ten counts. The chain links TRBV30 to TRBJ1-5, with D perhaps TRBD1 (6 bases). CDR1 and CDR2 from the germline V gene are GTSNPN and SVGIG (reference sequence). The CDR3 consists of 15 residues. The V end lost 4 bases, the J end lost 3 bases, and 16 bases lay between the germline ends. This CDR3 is CAWTTSDRTNQPQHF. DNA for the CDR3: TGTGCCTGGACCACCTCCGACAGGACCAATCAGCCCCAGCATTTT.

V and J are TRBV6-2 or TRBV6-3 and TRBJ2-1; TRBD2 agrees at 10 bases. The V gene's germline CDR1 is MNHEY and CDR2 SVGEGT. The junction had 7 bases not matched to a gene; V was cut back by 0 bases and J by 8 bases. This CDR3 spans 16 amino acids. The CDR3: CASSYSGSGRADEQFF. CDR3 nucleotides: TGTGCCAGCAGTTACTCCGGGAGCGGGAGGGCGGATGAGCAGTTCTTC.

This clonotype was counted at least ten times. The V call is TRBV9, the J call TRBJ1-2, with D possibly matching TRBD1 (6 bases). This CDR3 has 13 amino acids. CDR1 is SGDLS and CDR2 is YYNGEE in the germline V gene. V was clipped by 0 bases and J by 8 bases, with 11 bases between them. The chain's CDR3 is CASSVEGGGGYTF. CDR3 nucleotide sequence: TGTGCCAGCAGCGTAGAGGGGGGCGGCGGCTACACCTTC.

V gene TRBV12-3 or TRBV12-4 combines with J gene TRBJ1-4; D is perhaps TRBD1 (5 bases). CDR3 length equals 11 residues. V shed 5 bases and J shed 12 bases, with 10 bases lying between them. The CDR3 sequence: CASSTRGELFF. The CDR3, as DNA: TGTGCCAGCAGTACGAGAGGGGAACTGTTTTTT.

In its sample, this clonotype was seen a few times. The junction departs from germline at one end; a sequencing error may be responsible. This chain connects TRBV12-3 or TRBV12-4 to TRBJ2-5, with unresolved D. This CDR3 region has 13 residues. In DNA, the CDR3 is TGTGCCAGCAGCTTAGGCTGGTCGGAGACCCAGTACTTC. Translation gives CASSLGWSETQYF.

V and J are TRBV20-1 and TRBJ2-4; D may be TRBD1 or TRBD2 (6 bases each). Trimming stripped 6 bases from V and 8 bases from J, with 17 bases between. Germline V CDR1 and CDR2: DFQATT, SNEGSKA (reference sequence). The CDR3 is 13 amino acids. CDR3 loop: CSALAQGRYIQYF. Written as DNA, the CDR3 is TGCAGTGCCCTCGCCCAGGGGAGGTACATTCAGTACTTC.

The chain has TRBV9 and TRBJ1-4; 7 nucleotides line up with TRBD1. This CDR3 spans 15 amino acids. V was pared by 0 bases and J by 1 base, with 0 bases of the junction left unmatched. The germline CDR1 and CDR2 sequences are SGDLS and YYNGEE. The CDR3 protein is CASSVGTGTNEKLFF. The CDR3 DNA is TGTGCCAGCAGCGTAGGGACAGGAACTAATGAAAAACTGTTTTTT.

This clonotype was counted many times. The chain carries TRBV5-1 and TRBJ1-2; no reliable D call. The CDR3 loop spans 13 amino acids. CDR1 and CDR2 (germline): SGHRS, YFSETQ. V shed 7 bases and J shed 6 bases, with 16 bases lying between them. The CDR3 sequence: CASGRMNENGYTF. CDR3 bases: TGCGCCAGCGGGAGGATGAACGAAAATGGCTACACCTTC.

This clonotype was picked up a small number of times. The CDR3 DNA follows: TGTGCCAGCCAAGGGCCCACTGAAGCTTTCTTT. Translating gives CASQGPTEAFF. V and J are TRBV3-1 and TRBJ1-1; no definite D call. The CDR3 totals 11 residues. V shed 8 bases and J shed 4 bases, with 8 bases lying between them. Germline CDR1 LGHDT, CDR2 YNNKEL (reference sequence).